Shown below are 20 T cell receptor beta chains from a single sample sequenced in a study of cytomegalovirus exposure and HLA in healthy donors. 60 Vbeta and 13 Jbeta primers were used in PCR. The data were produced by immunoSEQ multiplex PCR, yet TCRdb's version contains in-frame clones alone and is incomplete. The sample records about 170,000 clones, less than 80% being singletons. The source material was PBMCs. These receptors all stem from a man aged 40-49 years in good health and CMV-seronegative.

This chain uses TRBV7-9 with TRBJ1-1; 10 bases line up with TRBD1. This CDR3 comprises 15 residues. V trimming: 3 bases; J trimming: 3 bases; junction bases outside the gene matches: 4. The germline V gene encodes CDR1 SEHNR and CDR2 FQNEAQ (reference sequence). This CDR3 reads CASSLTGGRYTEAFF. As DNA, the CDR3 is TGTGCCAGCAGCTTGACAGGGGGCCGGTACACTGAAGCTTTCTTT.

The V gene is TRBV6-6, the J gene TRBJ1-1, with 7 bases lining up with TRBD1. Trimming at V came to 2 bases and at J to 4 bases, leaving 4 bases not matched to a gene. CDR3 length equals 14 residues. Germline assignment: CDR1 MNHNY and CDR2 SVGAGI (reference sequence). The CDR3 loop is CASSYPTGATEAFF. The CDR3 DNA reads as TGTGCCAGCAGTTACCCCACAGGGGCCACTGAAGCTTTCTTT.

This clone occurred a few times. The chain is built from TRBV10-3 and TRBJ2-7; TRBD1 agrees at 7 bases. J lost 2 bases, V lost 3 bases, and 4 bases had no gene match. Germline CDR1 is ENHRY and CDR2 is SYGVKD. The length of the CDR3 is 14 residues. CDR3 residues: CAISDGQGAYEQYF. CDR3 nucleotide sequence: TGTGCCATCAGTGATGGGCAGGGGGCCTACGAGCAGTACTTC.

The rearrangement links TRBV7-2 to TRBJ1-1; D possibly corresponds to TRBD1 (5 bases). The germline V gene encodes CDR1 SGHTA and CDR2 FQGNSA. V was cut by 2 bases and J by 6 bases, with 13 bases left in between. The CDR3 is 14 residues long. Here the CDR3 DNA reads TGTGCCAGCAGCTTAATGGCGGGGACCGCTGAAGCTTTCTTT. It specifies CASSLMAGTAEAFF.

This chain links TRBV7-9 with TRBJ2-1; 12 bases map to TRBD1. V was clipped by 4 bases and J by 12 bases; unmatched bases: 7. The CDR3 consists of 14 residues. Germline V gene lookup returns CDR1 SEHNR and CDR2 FQNEAQ (reference sequence). The CDR3 region is CASSSSGTGGSQFF. DNA of the CDR3: TGTGCCAGCAGCTCCTCCGGGACAGGGGGCTCGCAGTTCTTC.

This sequence joins TRBV18 and TRBJ2-5, with TRBD2 as a possible D gene (7 bases). The CDR3 totals 15 residues. Germline values: CDR1 KGHSH, CDR2 LQKENI. Trimming cost V 4 bases and J 0 bases, with 12 bases left between them. This chain's CDR3 is CASSRQGGDQETQYF. The CDR3 nucleotides are TGTGCCAGCTCACGCCAAGGGGGGGACCAAGAGACCCAGTACTTC.

The V and J genes are TRBV5-1 and TRBJ1-1; TRBD1 is a possible D gene (6 bases). Germline V gene sequence: CDR1 SGHRS, CDR2 YFSETQ. Trimming removed 0 bases at V and 7 bases at J, with 10 bases between. This CDR3 spans 13 amino acids. This chain's CDR3 is CASSLAGTIEAFF. The CDR3 DNA follows: TGCGCCAGCAGCTTGGCCGGGACAATTGAAGCTTTCTTT.

The chain employs TRBV5-6 and TRBJ1-5; D might be TRBD1 (6 bases). V was cut by 0 bases and J by 3 bases, with 13 bases left in between. The germline CDR1 and CDR2 sequences are SGHDT and YYEEEE. The CDR3 consists of 16 residues. CDR3 sequence (DNA): TGTGCCAGCAGCTTGGAGGGTCAGGGGAACAATCAGCCCCAGCATTTT. Residues: CASSLEGQGNNQPQHF.

The V call is TRBV7-2, the J call TRBJ1-2; D is possibly TRBD1 (6 bases). In germline, CDR1 is SGHTA, CDR2 FQGNSA. Trimming removed 1 base at V and 7 bases at J, with 16 bases between. This CDR3 contains 15 residues. CDR3 sequence (DNA): TGTGCCAGCAGCTTAGAGGGACACCGAGGTGGTGGCTACACCTTC. Amino acid sequence: CASSLEGHRGGGYTF.

The chain employs TRBV4-1 and TRBJ2-5; maybe TRBD2 (5 bases). The CDR3 extends over 12 amino acids. V lost 1 base and J 7 bases, leaving 7 bases between the germline ends. Germline V lookup: CDR1 MGHRA, CDR2 YSYEKL. CDR3 amino acids: CASSQVGVTQYF. CDR3 sequence (DNA): TGCGCCAGCAGCCAAGTGGGAGTGACCCAGTACTTC.

The gene calls are TRBV11-1 and TRBJ2-4; 9 nucleotides align to TRBD1. Trimming removed 5 bases from V and 5 bases from J; junction bases left unmatched: 13. CDR3 length equals 17 residues. Looked up from germline, CDR1 is SGHAT and CDR2 is FQDESV (reference sequence). The CDR3 protein is CASSQTTGTGRENIQYF. CDR3 DNA: TGTGCCAGCAGCCAAACAACCGGGACAGGGAGGGAAAACATTCAGTACTTC.

The chain has TRBV19 and TRBJ1-2; D not resolved. V lost 3 bases and J lost 11, with 16 bases in between. This CDR3 has 13 residues. The germline gives CDR1 LNHDA, CDR2 SQIVND (reference sequence). The CDR3 is CASSIDEGGPYTF. The CDR3 DNA sequence: TGTGCCAGTAGTATCGACGAGGGAGGTCCTTACACCTTC.

The chain recombines TRBV7-2 with TRBJ2-5; 14 bases are shared with TRBD2. J lost 2 bases, V lost 4 bases, and 3 bases had no gene match. This CDR3 is built from 16 residues. The germline V gene encodes CDR1 SGHTA and CDR2 FQGNSA. CDR3 sequence reads: CASSSRTSGRQETQYF. CDR3 sequence (DNA): TGTGCCAGCAGCTCCCGGACTAGCGGGAGGCAAGAGACCCAGTACTTC.

The rearrangement joins TRBV10-1 to TRBJ2-3, with TRBD2 as a possible D gene (6 bases). V lost 4 bases to trimming and J lost 1 base, with 12 bases between them. The CDR3 runs 15 residues. Germline V lookup: CDR1 WNHNN, CDR2 SYGVQD (reference sequence). The DNA for the CDR3 is TGCGCCAGCAGTGCCTTCTCGGGGGGCACAGATACGCAGTATTTT. Its translation is CASSAFSGGTDTQYF.

The chain joins TRBV5-6 to TRBJ2-3, with D possibly TRBD1 on 5 matching bases. V was pared by 0 bases and J by 13 bases, with 15 bases between. This CDR3 has 13 amino acids. Germline V gene lookup returns CDR1 SGHDT and CDR2 YYEEEE. CDR3 in amino acids: CASSLVRGSLEYF. The CDR3 DNA sequence: TGTGCCAGCAGCTTGGTAAGGGGTTCTTTGGAGTATTTT.

This clone was counted a single time. The chain recombines TRBV27 with TRBJ2-7; 9 positions match TRBD2. J lost 3 bases, V lost 8 bases, and 11 bases had no gene match. This CDR3 contains 15 residues. The germline V gene encodes CDR1 MNHEY and CDR2 SMNVEV (reference sequence). The CDR3 bases are TGTGCCAGCTCCTCGAGGGTAGCGGGAGTCTACGAGCAGTACTTC. Residues: CASSSRVAGVYEQYF.

As regards this clone: Compared with germline, one end of the junction differs, possibly owing to a read error. The CDR3 nucleotides are TGTGCCAACAGCTTGGGGGAGCGGGGGGGGTACAATGAGCAGTTCTTC. As protein: CANSLGERGGYNEQFF. The chain uses TRBV5-4 and TRBJ2-1; TRBD2 matches 10 bases. Germline V gene sequence: CDR1 SGHNT, CDR2 YYREEE (reference sequence). The CDR3 has 16 amino acids.

The chain combines TRBV6-6 with TRBJ2-7, with D unresolved. Trimming took off 0 bases at V and 0 bases at J, with 6 bases between the two ends. Germline-derived CDR1 and CDR2 are MNHNY and SVGAGI (reference sequence). The CDR3 runs 14 residues. For the CDR3, the DNA is TGTGCCAGCAGTTACTCGAAGAGCTCCTACGAGCAGTACTTC. As protein: CASSYSKSSYEQYF.

This clone was detected a few times. The gene calls are TRBV19 and TRBJ1-5; TRBD1 agrees at 7 bases. Germline CDR1 is LNHDA and CDR2 is SQIVND (reference sequence). V lost 2 bases to trimming and J lost 4 bases; unmatched junction nucleotides: 5. The CDR3 runs 15 residues. The CDR3 sequence: CASSITGATNQPQHF. CDR3 DNA: TGTGCCAGTAGTATAACAGGGGCTACTAATCAGCCCCAGCATTTT. The full variable domain, its missing parts supplied by reference TRBV19 and TRBJ1-5, is DGGITQSPKYLFRKEGQNVTLSCEQNLNHDAMYWYRQDPGQGLRLIYYSQIVNDFQKGDIAEGYSVSREKKESFPLTVTSAQKNPTAFYLCASSITGATNQPQHFGDGTRLSIL.

This clone came up once. The chain has TRBV5-4 and TRBJ2-7; 12 positions agree with TRBD2. There are 15 residues in the CDR3. The J segment lost 3 bases and the V segment lost 4 bases, leaving 5 bases of the junction unmatched. CDR1 is SGHNT and CDR2 is YYREEE in the germline V gene (reference sequence). The CDR3: CASSVPTSGSYEQYF. Here the CDR3 DNA reads TGTGCCAGCAGCGTCCCGACTAGCGGGAGCTACGAGCAGTACTTC.